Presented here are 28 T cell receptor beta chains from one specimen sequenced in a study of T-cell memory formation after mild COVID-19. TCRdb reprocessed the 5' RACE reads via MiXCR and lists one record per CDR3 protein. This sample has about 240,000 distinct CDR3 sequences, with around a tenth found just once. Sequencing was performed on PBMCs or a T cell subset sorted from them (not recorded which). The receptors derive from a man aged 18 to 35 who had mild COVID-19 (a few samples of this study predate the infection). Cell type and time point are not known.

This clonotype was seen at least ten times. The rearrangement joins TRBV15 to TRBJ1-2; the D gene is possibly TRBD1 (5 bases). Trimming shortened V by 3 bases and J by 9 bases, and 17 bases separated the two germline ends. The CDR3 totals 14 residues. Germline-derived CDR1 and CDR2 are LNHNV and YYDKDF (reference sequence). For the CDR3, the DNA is TGTGCCACCAGCAGGTCAGATAGCGAGGGGAGCTACACCTTC. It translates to CATSRSDSEGSYTF.

The CDR3 protein is CAIGLWASGGHPLNTDTQYF. CDR3 nucleotides: TGTGCCATCGGGCTCTGGGCTAGCGGGGGCCACCCGCTCAACACAGATACGCAGTATTTT. The chain is built from TRBV10-3 and TRBJ2-3; 10 nucleotides match TRBD2. Germline trimming cut 8 bases from V and 2 bases from J; bases unmatched to any gene: 22. The length of the CDR3 is 20 residues. From germline, CDR1 is ENHRY and CDR2 SYGVKD.

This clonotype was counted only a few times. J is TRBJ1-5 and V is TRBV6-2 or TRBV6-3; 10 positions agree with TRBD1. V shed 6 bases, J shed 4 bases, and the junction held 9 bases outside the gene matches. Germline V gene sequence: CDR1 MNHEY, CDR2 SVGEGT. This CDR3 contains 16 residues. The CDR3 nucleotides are TGTGCCAGCAGAGGTGGGGACAGGGGAGCGAATCAGCCCCAGCATTTT. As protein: CASRGGDRGANQPQHF.

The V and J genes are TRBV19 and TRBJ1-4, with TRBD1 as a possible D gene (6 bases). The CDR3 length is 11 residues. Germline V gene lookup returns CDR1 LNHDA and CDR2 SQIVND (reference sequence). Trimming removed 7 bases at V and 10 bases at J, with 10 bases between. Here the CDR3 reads CASNGGGKLFF. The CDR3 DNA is TGTGCCAGTAACGGGGGCGGAAAACTGTTTTTT.

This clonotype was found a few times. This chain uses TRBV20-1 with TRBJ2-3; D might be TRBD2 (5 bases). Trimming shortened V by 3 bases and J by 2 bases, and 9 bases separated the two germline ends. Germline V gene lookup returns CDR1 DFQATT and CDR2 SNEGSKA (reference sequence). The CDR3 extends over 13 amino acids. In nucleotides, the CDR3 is TGCAGTGCTAGGCCGGGATCCACAGATACGCAGTATTTT. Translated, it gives CSARPGSTDTQYF.

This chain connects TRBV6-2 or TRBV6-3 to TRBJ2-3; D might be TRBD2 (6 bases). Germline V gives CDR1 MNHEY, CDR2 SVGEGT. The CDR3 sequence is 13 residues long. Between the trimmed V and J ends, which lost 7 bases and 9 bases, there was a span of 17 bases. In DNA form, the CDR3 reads TGTGCCAGCATGGGACTCCAGGAGTTGACGCAGTATTTT. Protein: CASMGLQELTQYF.

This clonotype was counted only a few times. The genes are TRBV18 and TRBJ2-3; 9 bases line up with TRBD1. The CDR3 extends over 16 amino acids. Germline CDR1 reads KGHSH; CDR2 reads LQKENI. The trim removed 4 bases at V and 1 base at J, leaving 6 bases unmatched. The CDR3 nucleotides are TGTGCCAGCTCACGGGACCGGGACAGGGGCACAGATACGCAGTATTTT. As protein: CASSRDRDRGTDTQYF.

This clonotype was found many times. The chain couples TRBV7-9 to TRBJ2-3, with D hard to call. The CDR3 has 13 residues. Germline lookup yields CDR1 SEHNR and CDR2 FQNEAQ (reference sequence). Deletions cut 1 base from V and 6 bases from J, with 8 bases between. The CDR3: CASSLVFGDTQYF. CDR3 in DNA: TGTGCCAGCAGCTTAGTGTTCGGGGATACGCAGTATTTT.

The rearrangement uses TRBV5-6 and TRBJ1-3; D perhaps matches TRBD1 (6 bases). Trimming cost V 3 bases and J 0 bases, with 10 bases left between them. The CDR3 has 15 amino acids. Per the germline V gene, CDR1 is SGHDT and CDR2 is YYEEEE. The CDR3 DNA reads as TGTGCCAGCAGCTCACAGGGTCTCTCTGGAAACACCATATATTTT. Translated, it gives CASSSQGLSGNTIYF.

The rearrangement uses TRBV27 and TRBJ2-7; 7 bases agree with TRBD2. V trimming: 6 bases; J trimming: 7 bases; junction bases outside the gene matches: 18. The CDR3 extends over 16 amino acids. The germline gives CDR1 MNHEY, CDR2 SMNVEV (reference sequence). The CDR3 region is CASRGLEAGPYGEQYF. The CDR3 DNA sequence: TGTGCCAGCAGGGGGTTAGAAGCGGGGCCCTACGGAGAGCAGTACTTC.

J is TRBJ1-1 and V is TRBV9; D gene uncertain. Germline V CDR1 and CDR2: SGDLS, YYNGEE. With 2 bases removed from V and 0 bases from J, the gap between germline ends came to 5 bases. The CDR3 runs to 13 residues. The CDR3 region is CASSVSMNTEAFF. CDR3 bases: TGTGCCAGCAGCGTCAGCATGAACACTGAAGCTTTCTTT.

The CDR3 sequence: CASSLRFGQGNTGELFF. CDR3 nucleotides: TGTGCCAGCAGCTTGCGATTCGGACAGGGGAACACCGGGGAGCTGTTTTTT. The V call is TRBV5-5, the J call TRBJ2-2, with 8 bases that match TRBD1. Trimming at V came to 1 base and at J to 1 base, leaving 6 bases not matched to a gene. CDR1 and CDR2 from the germline V gene are SGHKS and YYEKEE (reference sequence). The CDR3 has 17 residues. The full variable domain, in which reference TRBV5-5 and TRBJ2-2 provide the parts outside the CDR3, is DAGVTQSPTHLIKTRGQQVTLRCSPISGHKSVSWYQQVLGQGPQFIFQYYEKEERGRGNFPDRFSARQFPNYSSELNVNALLLGDSALYLCASSLRFGQGNTGELFFGEGSRLTVL.

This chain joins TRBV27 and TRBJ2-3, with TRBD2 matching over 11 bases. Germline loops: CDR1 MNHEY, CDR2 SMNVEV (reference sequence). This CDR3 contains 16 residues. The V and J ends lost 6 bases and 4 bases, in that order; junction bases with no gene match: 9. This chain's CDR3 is CASSRSSGGVSDTQYF. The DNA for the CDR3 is TGTGCCAGCAGCCGGAGTAGCGGGGGGGTTTCAGATACGCAGTATTTT.

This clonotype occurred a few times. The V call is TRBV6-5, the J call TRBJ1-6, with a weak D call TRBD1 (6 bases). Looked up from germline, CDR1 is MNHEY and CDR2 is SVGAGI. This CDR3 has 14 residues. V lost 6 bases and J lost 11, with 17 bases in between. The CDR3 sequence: CASSSGMGGPPLHF. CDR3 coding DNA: TGTGCCAGCAGCAGCGGGATGGGGGGCCCACCCCTCCACTTT.

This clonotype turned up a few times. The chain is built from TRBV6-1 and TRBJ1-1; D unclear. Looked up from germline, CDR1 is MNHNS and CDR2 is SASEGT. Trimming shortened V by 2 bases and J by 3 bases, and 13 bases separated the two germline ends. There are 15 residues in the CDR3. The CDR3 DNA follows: TGTGCCAGCAGTGAACGGGCCAGTTGGGACACTGAAGCTTTCTTT. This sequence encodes CASSERASWDTEAFF.

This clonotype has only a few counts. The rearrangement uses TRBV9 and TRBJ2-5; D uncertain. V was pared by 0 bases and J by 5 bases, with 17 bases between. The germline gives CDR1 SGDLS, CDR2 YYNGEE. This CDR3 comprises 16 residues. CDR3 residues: CASSVAGGSVAETQYF. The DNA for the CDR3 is TGTGCCAGCAGCGTAGCTGGTGGATCCGTGGCGGAGACCCAGTACTTC.

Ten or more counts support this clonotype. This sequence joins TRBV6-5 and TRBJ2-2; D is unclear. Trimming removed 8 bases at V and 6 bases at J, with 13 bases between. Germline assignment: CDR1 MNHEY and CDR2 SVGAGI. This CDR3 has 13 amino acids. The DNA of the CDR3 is TGTGCCAGCTCCCGGAGCCGGCCCGGGGAGCTGTTTTTT. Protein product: CASSRSRPGELFF.

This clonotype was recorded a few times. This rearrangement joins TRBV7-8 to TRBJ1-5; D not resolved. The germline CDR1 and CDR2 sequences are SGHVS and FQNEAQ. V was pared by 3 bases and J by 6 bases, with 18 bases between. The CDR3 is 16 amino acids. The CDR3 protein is CASSFSSGNSGQPQHF. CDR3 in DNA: TGTGCCAGCAGCTTCAGTAGCGGAAATTCGGGTCAGCCCCAGCATTTT. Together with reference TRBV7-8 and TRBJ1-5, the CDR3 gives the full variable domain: GAGVSQSPRYKVAKRGQDVALRCDPISGHVSLFWYQQALGQGPEFLTYFQNEAQLDKSGLPSDRFFAERPEGSVSTLKIQRTQQEDSAVYLCASSFSSGNSGQPQHFGDGTRLSIL.

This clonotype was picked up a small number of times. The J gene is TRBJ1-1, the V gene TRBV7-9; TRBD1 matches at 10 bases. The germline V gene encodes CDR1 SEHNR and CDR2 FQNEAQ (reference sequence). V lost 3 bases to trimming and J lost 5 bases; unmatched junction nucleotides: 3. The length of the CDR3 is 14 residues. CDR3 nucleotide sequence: TGTGCCAGCAGCTTCGGGACAGGGGAAACTGAAGCTTTCTTT. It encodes CASSFGTGETEAFF.

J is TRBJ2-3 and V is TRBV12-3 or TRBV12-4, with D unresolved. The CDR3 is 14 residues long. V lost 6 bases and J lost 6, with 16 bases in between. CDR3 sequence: CASSISAAFDTQYF. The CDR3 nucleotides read TGTGCCAGCAGCATTTCGGCGGCTTTCGATACGCAGTATTTT.

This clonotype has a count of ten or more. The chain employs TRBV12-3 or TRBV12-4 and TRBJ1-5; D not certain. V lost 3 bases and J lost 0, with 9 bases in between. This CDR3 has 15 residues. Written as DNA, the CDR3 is TGTGCCAGCAGTTTGGGCTACGTTAGCAATCAGCCCCAGCATTTT. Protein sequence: CASSLGYVSNQPQHF.

This CDR3 is CASSVDLAGRQDTQYF. As DNA, the CDR3 is TGTGCCAGCAGCGTGGACCTAGCGGGGAGACAAGATACGCAGTATTTT. The V and J genes are TRBV7-8 and TRBJ2-3; 9 bases match TRBD2. V dropped 5 bases and J dropped 5; count of bases not matched to a gene: 11. This CDR3 is 16 amino acids long. Germline V gene lookup returns CDR1 SGHVS and CDR2 FQNEAQ.

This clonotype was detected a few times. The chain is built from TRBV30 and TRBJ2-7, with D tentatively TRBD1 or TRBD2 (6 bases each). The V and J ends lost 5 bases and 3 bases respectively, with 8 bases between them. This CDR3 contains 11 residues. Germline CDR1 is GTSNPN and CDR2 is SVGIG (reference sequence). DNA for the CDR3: TGTGCCTGGGGGGGGCGCTACGAGCAGTACTTC. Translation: CAWGGRYEQYF. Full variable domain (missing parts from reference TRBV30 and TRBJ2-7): SQTIHQWPATLVQPVGSPLSLECTVEGTSNPNLYWYRQAAGRGLQLLFYSVGIGQISSEVPQNLSASRPQDRQFILSSKKLLLSDSGFYLCAWGGRYEQYFGPGTRLTVT.

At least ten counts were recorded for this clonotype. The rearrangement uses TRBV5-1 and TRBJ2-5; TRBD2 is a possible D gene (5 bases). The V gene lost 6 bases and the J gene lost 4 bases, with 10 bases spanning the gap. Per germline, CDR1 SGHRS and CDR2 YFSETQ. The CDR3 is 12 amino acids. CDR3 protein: CASTLEGETQYF. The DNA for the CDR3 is TGCGCCAGCACCCTTGAGGGAGAGACCCAGTACTTC. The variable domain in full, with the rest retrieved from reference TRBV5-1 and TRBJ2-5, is KAGVTQTPRYLIKTRGQQVTLSCSPISGHRSVSWYQQTPGQGLQFLFEYFSETQRNKGNFPGRFSGRQFSNSRSEMNVSTLELGDSALYLCASTLEGETQYFGPGTRLLVL.

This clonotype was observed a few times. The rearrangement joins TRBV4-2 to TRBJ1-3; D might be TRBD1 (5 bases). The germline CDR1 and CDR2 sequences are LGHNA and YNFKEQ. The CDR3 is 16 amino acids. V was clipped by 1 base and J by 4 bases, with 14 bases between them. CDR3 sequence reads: CASSQGVRGAGNTIYF. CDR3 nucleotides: TGTGCCAGCAGCCAAGGTGTACGCGGGGCGGGAAACACCATATATTTT.

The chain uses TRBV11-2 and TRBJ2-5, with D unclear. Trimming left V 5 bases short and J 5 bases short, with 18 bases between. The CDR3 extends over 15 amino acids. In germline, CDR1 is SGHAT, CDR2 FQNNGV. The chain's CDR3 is CASSHPVMAFETQYF. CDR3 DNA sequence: TGTGCCAGCAGCCACCCCGTTATGGCCTTTGAGACCCAGTACTTC.

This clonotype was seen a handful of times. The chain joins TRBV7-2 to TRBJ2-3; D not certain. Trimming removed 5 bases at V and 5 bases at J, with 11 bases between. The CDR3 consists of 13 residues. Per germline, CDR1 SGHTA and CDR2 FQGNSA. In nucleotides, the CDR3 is TGTGCCAGCAGCGACTTCCCTATAGATACGCAGTATTTT. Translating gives CASSDFPIDTQYF.

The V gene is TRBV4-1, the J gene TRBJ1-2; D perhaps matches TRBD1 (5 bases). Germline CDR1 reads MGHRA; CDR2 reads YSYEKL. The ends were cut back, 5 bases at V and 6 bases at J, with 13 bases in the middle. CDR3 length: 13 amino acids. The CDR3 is CASSSPGTDGYTF. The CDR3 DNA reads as TGCGCCAGCAGCTCCCCGGGGACGGATGGCTACACCTTC.